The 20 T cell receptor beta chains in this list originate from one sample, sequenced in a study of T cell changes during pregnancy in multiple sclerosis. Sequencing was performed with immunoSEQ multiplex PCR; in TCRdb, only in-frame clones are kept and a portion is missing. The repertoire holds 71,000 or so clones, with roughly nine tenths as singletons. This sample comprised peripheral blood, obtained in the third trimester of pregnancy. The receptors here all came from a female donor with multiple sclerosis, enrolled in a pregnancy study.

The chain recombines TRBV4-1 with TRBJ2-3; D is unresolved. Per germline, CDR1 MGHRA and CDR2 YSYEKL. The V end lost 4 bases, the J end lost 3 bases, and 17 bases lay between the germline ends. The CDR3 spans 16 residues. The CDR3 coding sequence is TGCGCCAGCAGCCCGACCACGGCGGCCCGGACAGATACGCAGTATTTT. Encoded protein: CASSPTTAARTDTQYF.

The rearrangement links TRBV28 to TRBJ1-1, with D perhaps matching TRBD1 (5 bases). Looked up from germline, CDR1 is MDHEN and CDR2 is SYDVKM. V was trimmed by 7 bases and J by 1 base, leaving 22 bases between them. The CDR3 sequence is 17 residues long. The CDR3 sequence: CASTPFRDSFSNTEAFF. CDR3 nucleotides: TGTGCCAGCACTCCGTTTCGGGACTCTTTTTCGAACACTGAAGCTTTCTTT.

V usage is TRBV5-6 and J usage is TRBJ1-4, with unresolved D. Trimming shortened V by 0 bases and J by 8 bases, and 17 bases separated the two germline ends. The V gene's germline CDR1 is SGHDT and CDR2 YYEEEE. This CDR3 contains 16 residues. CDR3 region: CASSLAGALIKEKLFF. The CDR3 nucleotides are TGTGCCAGCAGCTTGGCGGGAGCGTTGATTAAGGAAAAACTGTTTTTT.

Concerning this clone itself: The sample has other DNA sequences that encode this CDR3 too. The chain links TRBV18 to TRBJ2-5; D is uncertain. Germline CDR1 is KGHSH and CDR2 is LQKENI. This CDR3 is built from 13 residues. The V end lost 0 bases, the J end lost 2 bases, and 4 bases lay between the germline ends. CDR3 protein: CASSPPSQETQYF. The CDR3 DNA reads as TGTGCCAGCTCACCACCCAGTCAAGAGACCCAGTACTTC. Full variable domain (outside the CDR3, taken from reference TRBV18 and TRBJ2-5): NAGVMQNPRHLVRRRGQEARLRCSPMKGHSHVYWYRQLPEEGLKFMVYLQKENIIDESGMPKERFSAEFPKEGPSILRIQQVVRGDSAAYFCASSPPSQETQYFGPGTRLLVL.

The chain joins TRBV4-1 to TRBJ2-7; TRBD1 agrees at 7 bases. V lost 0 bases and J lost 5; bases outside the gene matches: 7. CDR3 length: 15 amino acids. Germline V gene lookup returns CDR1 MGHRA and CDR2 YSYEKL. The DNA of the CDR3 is TGCGCCAGCAGCCAAGATCAGAACAGGGGTAACGAGCAGTACTTC. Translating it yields CASSQDQNRGNEQYF.

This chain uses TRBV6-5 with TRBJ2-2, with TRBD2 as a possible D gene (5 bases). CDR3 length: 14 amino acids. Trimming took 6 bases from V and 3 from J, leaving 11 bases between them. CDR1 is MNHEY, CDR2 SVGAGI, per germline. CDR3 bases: TGTGCCAGCAGAAGGGCCGGGGACACCGGGGAGCTGTTTTTT. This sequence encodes CASRRAGDTGELFF.

This CDR3 is CASSKTGHNQPQHF. CDR3 DNA: TGTGCCAGCAGCAAGACAGGTCACAATCAGCCCCAGCATTTT. V gene TRBV6-5 combines with J gene TRBJ1-5, with D perhaps matching TRBD1 (6 bases). The CDR3 runs 14 residues. Deletions cut 6 bases from V and 3 bases from J, with 12 bases between. The V gene's germline CDR1 is MNHEY and CDR2 SVGAGI.

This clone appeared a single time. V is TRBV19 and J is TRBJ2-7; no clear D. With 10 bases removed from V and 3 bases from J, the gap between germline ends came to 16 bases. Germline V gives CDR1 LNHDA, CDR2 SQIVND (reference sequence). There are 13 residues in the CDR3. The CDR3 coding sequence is TGTGCCACCGCCCTTAGTTCATTCTACGAGCAGTACTTC. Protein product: CATALSSFYEQYF.

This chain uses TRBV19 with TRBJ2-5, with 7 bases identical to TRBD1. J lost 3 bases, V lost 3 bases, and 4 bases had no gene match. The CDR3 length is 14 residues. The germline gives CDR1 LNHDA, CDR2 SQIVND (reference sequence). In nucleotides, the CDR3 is TGTGCCAGTAGTATGGCACAGGGGAAAGAGACCCAGTACTTC. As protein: CASSMAQGKETQYF.

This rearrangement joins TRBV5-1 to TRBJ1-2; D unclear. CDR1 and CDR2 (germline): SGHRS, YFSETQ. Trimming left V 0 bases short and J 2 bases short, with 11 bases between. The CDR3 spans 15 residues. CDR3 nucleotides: TGCGCCAGCAGCTTGGATCCGGGTAGCAACTATGGCTACACCTTC. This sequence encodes CASSLDPGSNYGYTF.

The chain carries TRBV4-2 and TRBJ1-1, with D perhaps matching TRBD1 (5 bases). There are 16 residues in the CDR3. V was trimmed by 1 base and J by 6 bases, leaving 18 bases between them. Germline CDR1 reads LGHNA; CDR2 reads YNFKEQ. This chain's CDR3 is CASSQGLGGGGSEAFF. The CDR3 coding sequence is TGTGCCAGCAGCCAAGGGCTTGGGGGGGGAGGCTCTGAAGCTTTCTTT.

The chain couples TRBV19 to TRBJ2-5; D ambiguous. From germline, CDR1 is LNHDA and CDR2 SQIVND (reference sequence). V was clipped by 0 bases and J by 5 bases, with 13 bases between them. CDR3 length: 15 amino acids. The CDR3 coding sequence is TGTGCCAGTAGTATAGATCGCCTATCAACGGAGACCCAGTACTTC. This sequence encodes CASSIDRLSTETQYF.

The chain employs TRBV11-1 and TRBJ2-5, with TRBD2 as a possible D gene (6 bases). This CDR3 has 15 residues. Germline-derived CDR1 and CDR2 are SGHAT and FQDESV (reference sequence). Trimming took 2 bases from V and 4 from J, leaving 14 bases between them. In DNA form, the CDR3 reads TGTGCCAGCAGCTTACTCCTAACTAGCAGAGAGACCCAGTACTTC. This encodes CASSLLLTSRETQYF.

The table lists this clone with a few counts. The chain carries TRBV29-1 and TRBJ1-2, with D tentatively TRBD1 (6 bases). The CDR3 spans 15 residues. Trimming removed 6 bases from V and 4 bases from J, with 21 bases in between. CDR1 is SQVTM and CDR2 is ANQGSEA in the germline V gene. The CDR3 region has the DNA TGCAGCGTCGACAGGTCAACACAACTACGCTATGGCTACACCTTC. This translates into CSVDRSTQLRYGYTF.

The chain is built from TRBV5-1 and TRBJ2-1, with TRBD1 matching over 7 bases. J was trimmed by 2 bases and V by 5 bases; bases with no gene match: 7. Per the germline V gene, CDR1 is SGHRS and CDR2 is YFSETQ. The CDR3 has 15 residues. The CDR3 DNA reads TGCGCCAGCAGTCTGGACAGGATAGCCTACAATGAGCAGTTCTTC. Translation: CASSLDRIAYNEQFF. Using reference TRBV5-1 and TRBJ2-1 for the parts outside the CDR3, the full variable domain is KAGVTQTPRYLIKTRGQQVTLSCSPISGHRSVSWYQQTPGQGLQFLFEYFSETQRNKGNFPGRFSGRQFSNSRSEMNVSTLELGDSALYLCASSLDRIAYNEQFFGPGTRLTVL.

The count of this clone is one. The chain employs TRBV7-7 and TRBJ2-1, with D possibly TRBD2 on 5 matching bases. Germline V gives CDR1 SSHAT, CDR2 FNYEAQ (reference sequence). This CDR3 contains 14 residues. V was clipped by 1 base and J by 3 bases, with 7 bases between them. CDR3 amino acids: CASSLDGNYNEQFF. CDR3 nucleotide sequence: TGTGCCAGCAGCTTAGACGGGAACTACAATGAGCAGTTCTTC.

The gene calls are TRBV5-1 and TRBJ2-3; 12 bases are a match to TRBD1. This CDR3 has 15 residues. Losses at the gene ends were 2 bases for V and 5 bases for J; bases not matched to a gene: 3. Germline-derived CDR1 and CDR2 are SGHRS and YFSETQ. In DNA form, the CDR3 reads TGCGCCAGCAGCTTAGGGACAGGGGGCAGAGATACGCAGTATTTT. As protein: CASSLGTGGRDTQYF.

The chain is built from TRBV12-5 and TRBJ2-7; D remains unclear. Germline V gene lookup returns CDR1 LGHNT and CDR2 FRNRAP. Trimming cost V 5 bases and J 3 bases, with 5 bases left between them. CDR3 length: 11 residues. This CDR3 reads CASGPYYEQYF. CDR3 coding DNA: TGTGCTAGTGGTCCTTACTACGAGCAGTACTTC. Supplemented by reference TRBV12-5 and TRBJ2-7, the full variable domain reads DARVTQTPRHKVTEMGQEVTMRCQPILGHNTVFWYRQTMMQGLELLAYFRNRAPLDDSGMPKDRFSAEMPDATLATLKIQPSEPRDSAVYFCASGPYYEQYFGPGTRLTVT.

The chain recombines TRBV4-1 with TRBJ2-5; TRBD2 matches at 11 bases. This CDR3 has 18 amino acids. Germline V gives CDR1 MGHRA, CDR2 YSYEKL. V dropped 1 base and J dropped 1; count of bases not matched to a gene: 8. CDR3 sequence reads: CASSQGALAGEGQETQYF. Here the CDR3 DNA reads TGCGCCAGCAGCCAAGGGGCACTAGCGGGAGAGGGCCAAGAGACCCAGTACTTC.

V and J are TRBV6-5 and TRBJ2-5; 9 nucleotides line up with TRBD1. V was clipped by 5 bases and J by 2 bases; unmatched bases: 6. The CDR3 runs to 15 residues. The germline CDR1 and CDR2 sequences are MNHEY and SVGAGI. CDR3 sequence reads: CASSPLGTGQETQYF. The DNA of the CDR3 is TGTGCCAGCAGTCCTCTCGGGACAGGGCAAGAGACCCAGTACTTC.